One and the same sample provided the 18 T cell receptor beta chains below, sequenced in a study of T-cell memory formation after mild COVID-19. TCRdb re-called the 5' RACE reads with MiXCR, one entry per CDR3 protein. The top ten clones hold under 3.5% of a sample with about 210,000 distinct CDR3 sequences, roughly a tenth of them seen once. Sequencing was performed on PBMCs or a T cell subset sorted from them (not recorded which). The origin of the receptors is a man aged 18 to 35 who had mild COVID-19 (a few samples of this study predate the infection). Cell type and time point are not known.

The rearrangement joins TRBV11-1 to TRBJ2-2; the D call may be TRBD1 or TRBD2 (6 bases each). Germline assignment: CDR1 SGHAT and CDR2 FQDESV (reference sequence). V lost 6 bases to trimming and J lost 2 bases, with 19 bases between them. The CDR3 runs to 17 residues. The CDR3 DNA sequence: TGTGCCAGCAGGGCCCGAGGGGGGCGTCTAAACACCGGGGAGCTGTTTTTT. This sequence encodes CASRARGGRLNTGELFF.

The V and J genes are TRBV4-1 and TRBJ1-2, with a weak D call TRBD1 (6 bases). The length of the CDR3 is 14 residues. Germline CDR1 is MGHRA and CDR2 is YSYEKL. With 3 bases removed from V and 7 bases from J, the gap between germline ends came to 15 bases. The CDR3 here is CASSHGAGALGYTF. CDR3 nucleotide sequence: TGCGCCAGCAGCCACGGGGCGGGGGCACTTGGCTACACCTTC.

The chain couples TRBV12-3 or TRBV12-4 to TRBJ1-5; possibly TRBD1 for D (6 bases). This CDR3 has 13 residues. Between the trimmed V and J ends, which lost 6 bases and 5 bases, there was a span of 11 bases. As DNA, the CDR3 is TGTGCCAGCAGCCTACAGGGCCATCAGCCCCAGCATTTT. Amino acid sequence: CASSLQGHQPQHF.

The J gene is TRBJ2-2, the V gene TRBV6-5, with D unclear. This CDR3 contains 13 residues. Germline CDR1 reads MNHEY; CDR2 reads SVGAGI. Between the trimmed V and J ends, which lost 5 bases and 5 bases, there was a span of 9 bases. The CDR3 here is CASSRYLTGELFF. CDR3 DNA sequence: TGTGCCAGCAGTCGATATCTAACCGGGGAGCTGTTTTTT.

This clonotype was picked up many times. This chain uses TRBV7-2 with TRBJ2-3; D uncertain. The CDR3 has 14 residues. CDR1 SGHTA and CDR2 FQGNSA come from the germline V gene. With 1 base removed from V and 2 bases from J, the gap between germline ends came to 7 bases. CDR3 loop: CASSLGPNTDTQYF. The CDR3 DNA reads TGTGCCAGCAGCTTAGGTCCAAACACAGATACGCAGTATTTT.

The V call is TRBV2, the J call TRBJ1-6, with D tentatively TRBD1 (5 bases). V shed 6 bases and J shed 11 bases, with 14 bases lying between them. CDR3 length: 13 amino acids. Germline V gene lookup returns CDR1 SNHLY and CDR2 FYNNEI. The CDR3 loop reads CASRPDQGAPLHF. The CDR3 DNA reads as TGTGCCAGCAGGCCGGACCAGGGAGCACCCCTCCACTTT. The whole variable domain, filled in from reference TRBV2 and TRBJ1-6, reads EPEVTQTPSHQVTQMGQEVILRCVPISNHLYFYWYRQILGQKVEFLVSFYNNEISEKSEIFDDQFSVERPDGSNFTLKIRSTKLEDSAMYFCASRPDQGAPLHFGNGTRLTVT.

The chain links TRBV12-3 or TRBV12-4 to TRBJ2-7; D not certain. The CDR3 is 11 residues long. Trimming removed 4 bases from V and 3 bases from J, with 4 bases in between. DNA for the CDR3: TGTGCCAGCAGTTCCCGCTACGAGCAGTACTTC. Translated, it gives CASSSRYEQYF.

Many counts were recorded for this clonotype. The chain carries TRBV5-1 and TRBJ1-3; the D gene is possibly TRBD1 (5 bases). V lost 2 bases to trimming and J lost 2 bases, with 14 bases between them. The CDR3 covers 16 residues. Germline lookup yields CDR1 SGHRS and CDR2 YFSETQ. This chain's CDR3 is CASSFVGRGPGNTIYF. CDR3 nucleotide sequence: TGCGCCAGCAGCTTCGTGGGAAGGGGACCTGGAAACACCATATATTTT.

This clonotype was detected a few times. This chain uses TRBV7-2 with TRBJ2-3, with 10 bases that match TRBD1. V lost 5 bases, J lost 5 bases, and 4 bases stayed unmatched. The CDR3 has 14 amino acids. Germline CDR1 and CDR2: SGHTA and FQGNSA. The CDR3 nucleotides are TGTGCCAGCAGCGATGACAGGGGGCGAGATACGCAGTATTTT. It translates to CASSDDRGRDTQYF.

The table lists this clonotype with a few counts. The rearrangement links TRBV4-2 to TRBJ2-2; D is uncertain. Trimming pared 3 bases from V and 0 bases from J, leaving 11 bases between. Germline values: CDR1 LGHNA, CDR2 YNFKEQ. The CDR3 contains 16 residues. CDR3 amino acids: CASSHTRYANTGELFF. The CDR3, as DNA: TGTGCCAGCAGCCACACACGATACGCGAACACCGGGGAGCTGTTTTTT.

CDR3 sequence: CASEGPGETQYF. CDR3 coding DNA: TGTGCCAGCGAAGGCCCGGGAGAGACCCAGTACTTC. The rearrangement links TRBV6-6 to TRBJ2-5; D call uncertain. Germline V lookup: CDR1 MNHNY, CDR2 SVGAGI (reference sequence). This CDR3 comprises 12 residues. The ends were cut back, 8 bases at V and 4 bases at J, with 11 bases in the middle.

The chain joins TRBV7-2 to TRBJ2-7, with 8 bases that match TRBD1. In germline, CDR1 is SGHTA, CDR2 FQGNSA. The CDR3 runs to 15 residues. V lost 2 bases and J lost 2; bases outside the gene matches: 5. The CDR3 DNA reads TGTGCCAGCAGCTTAAAGGCACAGGGGGCCTACGAGCAGTACGTC. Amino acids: CASSLKAQGAYEQYV.

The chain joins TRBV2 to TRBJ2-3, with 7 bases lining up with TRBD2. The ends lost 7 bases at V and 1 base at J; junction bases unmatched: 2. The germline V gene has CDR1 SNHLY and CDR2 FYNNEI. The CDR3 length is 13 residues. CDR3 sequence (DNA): TGTGCCAGCAAAAGCGGGGGCACAGATACGCAGTATTTT. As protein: CASKSGGTDTQYF.

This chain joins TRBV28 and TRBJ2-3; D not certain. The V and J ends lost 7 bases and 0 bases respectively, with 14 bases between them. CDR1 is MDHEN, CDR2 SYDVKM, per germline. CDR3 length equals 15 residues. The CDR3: CASNKKLSSTDTQYF. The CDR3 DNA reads TGTGCCAGCAACAAAAAGTTGTCGAGCACAGATACGCAGTATTTT.

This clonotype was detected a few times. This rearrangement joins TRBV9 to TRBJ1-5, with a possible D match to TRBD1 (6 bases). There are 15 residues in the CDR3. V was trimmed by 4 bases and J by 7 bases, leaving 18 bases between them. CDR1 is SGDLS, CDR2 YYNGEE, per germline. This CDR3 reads CASSKNTGQGQPQHF. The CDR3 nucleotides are TGTGCCAGCAGCAAAAACACAGGGCAGGGGCAGCCCCAGCATTTT.

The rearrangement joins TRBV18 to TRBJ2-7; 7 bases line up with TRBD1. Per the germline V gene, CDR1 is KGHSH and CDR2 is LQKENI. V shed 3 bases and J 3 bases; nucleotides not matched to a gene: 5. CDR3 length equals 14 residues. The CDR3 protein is CASSPNRDSYEQYF. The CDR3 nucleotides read TGTGCCAGCTCACCGAACAGGGACAGCTACGAGCAGTACTTC.

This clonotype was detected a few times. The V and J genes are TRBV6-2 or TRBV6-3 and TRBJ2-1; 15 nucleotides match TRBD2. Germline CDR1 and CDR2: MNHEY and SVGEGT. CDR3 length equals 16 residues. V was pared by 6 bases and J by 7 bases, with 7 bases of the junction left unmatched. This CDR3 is CASSRWTSGGVNEQFF. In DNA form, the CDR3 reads TGTGCCAGCAGCCGATGGACTAGCGGGGGGGTAAATGAGCAGTTCTTC.

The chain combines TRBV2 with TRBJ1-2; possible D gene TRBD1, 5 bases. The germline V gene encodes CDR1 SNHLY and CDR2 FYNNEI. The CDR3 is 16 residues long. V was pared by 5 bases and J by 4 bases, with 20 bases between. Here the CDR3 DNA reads TGTGCCAGCAGTAGTTATCAGCCGGGGGAAAGCTATGGCTACACCTTC. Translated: CASSSYQPGESYGYTF.